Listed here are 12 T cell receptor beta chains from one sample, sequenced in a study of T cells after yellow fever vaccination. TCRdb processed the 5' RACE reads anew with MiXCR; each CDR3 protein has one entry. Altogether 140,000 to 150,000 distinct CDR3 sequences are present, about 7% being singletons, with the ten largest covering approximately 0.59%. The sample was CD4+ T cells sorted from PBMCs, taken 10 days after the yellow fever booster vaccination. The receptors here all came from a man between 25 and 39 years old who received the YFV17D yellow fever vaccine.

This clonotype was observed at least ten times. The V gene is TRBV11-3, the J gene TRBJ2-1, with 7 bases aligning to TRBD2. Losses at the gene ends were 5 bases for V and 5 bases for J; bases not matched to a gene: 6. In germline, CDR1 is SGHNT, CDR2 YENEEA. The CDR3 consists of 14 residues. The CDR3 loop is CASSRTRGDNEQFF. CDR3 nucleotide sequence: TGTGCCAGCAGCCGGACTAGGGGAGACAATGAGCAGTTCTTC.

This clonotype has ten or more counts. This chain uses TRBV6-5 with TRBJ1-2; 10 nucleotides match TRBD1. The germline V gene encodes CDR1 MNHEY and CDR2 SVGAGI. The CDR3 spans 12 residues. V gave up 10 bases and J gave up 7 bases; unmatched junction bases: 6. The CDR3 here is CATGQGVLGYTF. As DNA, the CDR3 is TGTGCCACCGGACAGGGGGTACTTGGCTACACCTTC.

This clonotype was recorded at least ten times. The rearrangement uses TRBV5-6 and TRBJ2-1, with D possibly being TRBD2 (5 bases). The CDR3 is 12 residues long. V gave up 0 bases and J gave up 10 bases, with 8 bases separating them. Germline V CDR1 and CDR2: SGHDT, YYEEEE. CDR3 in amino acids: CASSLASGEQFF. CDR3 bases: TGTGCCAGCAGCTTGGCCTCGGGGGAGCAGTTCTTC.

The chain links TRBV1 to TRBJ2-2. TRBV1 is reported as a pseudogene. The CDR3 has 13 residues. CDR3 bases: TGTACCAGCAGTGAAGCCGTCACCGGGGAGCTGTTTTTT. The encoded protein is CTSSEAVTGELFF.

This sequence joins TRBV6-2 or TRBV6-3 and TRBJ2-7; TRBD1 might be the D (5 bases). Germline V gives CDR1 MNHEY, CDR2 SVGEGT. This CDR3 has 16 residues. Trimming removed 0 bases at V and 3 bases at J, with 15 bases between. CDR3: CASSYSPDRLGYEQYF. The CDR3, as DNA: TGTGCCAGCAGTTACTCTCCCGACAGATTGGGCTACGAGCAGTACTTC.

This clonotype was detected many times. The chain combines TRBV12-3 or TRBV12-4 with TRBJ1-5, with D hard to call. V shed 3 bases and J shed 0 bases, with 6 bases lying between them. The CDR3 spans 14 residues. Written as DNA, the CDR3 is TGTGCCAGCAGTTTCGGGTATAGCAATCAGCCCCAGCATTTT. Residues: CASSFGYSNQPQHF.

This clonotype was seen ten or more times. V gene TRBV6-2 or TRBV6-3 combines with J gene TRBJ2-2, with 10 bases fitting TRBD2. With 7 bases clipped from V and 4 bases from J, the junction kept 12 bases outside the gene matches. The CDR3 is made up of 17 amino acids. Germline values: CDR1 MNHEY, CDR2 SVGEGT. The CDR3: CASTDSPSGSGTGELFF. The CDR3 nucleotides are TGTGCCAGCACCGACTCCCCTAGCGGGAGTGGCACCGGGGAGCTGTTTTTT.

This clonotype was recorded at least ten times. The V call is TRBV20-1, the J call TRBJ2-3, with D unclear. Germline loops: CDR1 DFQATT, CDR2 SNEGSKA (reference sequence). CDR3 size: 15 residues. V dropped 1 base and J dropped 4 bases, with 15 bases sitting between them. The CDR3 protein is CSARVLLTGADTQYF. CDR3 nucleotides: TGCAGTGCTAGAGTACTGCTTACGGGTGCAGATACGCAGTATTTT.

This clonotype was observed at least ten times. The CDR3 DNA reads TGCGCCAGCAGCCAAACGACCGGGACAGGGGTGTACGAGCAGTACTTC. Translating gives CASSQTTGTGVYEQYF. The J gene is TRBJ2-7, the V gene TRBV5-1; 10 nucleotides line up with TRBD1. V was clipped by 4 bases and J by 4 bases; unmatched bases: 11. Germline CDR1 and CDR2: SGHRS and YFSETQ. The CDR3 extends over 16 amino acids.

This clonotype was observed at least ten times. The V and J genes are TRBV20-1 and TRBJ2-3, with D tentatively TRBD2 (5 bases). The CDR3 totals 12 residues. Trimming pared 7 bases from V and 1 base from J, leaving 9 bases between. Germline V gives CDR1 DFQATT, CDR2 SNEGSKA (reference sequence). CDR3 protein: CSGESGTDTQYF. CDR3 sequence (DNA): TGCAGTGGGGAGTCGGGCACAGATACGCAGTATTTT.

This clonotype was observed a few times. The CDR3: CASSLAGTNTEAFF. For the CDR3, the DNA is TGTGCCAGCAGCTTAGCAGGCACGAACACTGAAGCTTTCTTT. This chain joins TRBV7-9 and TRBJ1-1; D is unclear. Trimming took 0 bases from V and 1 from J, leaving 6 bases between them. This CDR3 region has 14 residues. Germline CDR1 and CDR2: SEHNR and FQNEAQ (reference sequence).

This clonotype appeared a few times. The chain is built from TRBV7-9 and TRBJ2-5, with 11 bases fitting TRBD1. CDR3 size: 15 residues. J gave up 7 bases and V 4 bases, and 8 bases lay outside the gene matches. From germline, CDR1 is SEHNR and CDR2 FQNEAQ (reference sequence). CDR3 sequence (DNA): TGTGCCAGCAGCTACCGGGACAGGGGGTCCGGGACCCAGTACTTC. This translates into CASSYRDRGSGTQYF.